The TCR beta chain described here comes from a study of CD8 T cells in Susac syndrome (dated by TCRdb to about 2019). Study-level background: Whether CD8+ T cell activation and differentiation in Susac syndrome was antigen driven was tested using repertoire sequencing. The study compared CD8+ T cell repertoire clonality among 12 healthy donors, approximately 14 Susac syndrome patients and 15 multiple sclerosis patients.

High-throughput TCR beta sequencing profiled peripheral blood CD8+ and CD4+ T cells from healthy donors, Susac syndrome patients and multiple sclerosis patients. The multiple sclerosis controls were treatment-naive patients who had stable or active relapsing-remitting disease and met the revised McDonald criteria. Bulk CD8+ and CD4+ T cells were purified magnetically by negative isolation, whereas CD8+ TEMRA cells were enriched by FACS. Blood was collected in EDTA tubes and processed within 24 hours, with PBMCs isolated through density gradient centrifugation. PBMCs intended for TCR sequencing were cryopreserved in liquid nitrogen and thawed later in a water bath at 37 degrees C. Purity of sorted or isolated CD4+, CD8+ and CD8+ TEMRA cells was at least 90%. RNA was extracted using the RNeasy kit, and roughly 0.45 to 1 ug of the RNA was reverse transcribed with random hexamers. The immunoSEQ multiplex PCR assay, which covers 54 Vbeta and 13 Jbeta segments, was used to amplify TCR beta CDR3 regions. To correct PCR amplification bias, a synthetic template baseline was used for both primer optimization and computational correction. Under the source paper's analysis protocol: Reads were annotated to V, D and J genes per IMGT and analyzed with immunoSEQ Analyzer, keeping only productive sequences. Clonality was computed as one minus Shannon entropy normalized by log2 of the number of productive unique sequences. For each patient and control, public and private clones were evaluated within the 100 most prevalent clones. Clones were defined as Susac-specific if absent from the healthy and MS cohorts, from some 1,000 published viral clones and from other ImmuneACCESS disease sequences. TCRdb passed the public sequencing reads through fastp at Q25 and MiXCR, retaining productive beta sequences. One record per CDR3 amino acid sequence lists the most common genes and DNA. The V and J calls and clone size come from TCRdb's table, not from the authors' own analysis. Present in this sample are a few hundred thousand distinct CDR3 sequences, approximately 85% of which were seen just once. The top ten clones comprise around 0.2% of the sample.

V is cut by 3 bases and J by 3 bases, and the space between the germline ends is 9 bases. From a lookup of the germline V gene (reference sequence), CDR1 and CDR2 are MNHEY and SMNVEV. The CDR3 holds 13 amino acids from the cysteine to the phenylalanine. Only the CDR3 region is kept as DNA, spanning 39 bases read in frame from base 1. Beyond this particular receptor, the publication reports: The study acknowledged that relatively few individuals were included in the TCR sequencing and HLA analysis.

For this clonotype: What antigen it recognizes has not been identified. No base-level quality is on record; no much larger clone is a single base apart.

The sample consisted of CD8+ T cells from PBMCs. The sequence was obtained from a human donor with multiple sclerosis. Rearrangement joined TRBV27 to TRBJ2-7, and TRBD2 may be the D gene, going by 6 matching bases. The sequenced DNA is TGTGCCAGCAGTTTGGAGGGGATCTACGAGCAGTACTTC. The resulting protein is CASSLEGIYEQYF.